This T cell receptor (beta chain) was captured by sequencing in a study of T cell responses to AZD1222 COVID-19 vaccine. Only in-frame clones appear in the TCRdb table, and some are missing; sequencing was by immunoSEQ multiplex PCR. Of approximately 190,000 clones listed, roughly 92% are singletons. Germline V gene data show CDR1 as MRHNA and CDR2 as SNTAGT. Trimming stripped 0 bases from V and 0 bases from J, with 12 bases between. The CDR3 contains 17 residues. The input for sequencing was peripheral blood, taken on day 0 of AZD1222 vaccination. J is TRBJ2-1 and V is TRBV6-4; the D is unclear. This TCR derives from an adult in good health. The CDR3 DNA reads as TGTGCCAGCAGTGACTCGAAAGGAGTAGGCTCCTACAATGAGCAGTTCTTC. It specifies CASSDSKGVGSYNEQFF.